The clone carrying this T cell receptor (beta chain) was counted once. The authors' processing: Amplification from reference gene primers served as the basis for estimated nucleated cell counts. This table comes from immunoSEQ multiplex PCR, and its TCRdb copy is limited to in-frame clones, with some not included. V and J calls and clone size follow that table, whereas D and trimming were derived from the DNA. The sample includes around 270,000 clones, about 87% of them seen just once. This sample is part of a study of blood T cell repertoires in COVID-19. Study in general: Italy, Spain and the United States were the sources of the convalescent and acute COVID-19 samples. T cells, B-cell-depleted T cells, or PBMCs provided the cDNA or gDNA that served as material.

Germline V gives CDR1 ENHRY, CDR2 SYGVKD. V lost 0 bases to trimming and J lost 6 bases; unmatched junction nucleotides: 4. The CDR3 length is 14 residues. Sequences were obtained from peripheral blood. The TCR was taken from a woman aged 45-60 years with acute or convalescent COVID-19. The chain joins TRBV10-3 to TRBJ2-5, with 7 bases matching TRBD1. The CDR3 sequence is CAISESRQGKTQYF. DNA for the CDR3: TGTGCCATCAGTGAGTCCCGACAGGGAAAGACCCAGTACTTC.